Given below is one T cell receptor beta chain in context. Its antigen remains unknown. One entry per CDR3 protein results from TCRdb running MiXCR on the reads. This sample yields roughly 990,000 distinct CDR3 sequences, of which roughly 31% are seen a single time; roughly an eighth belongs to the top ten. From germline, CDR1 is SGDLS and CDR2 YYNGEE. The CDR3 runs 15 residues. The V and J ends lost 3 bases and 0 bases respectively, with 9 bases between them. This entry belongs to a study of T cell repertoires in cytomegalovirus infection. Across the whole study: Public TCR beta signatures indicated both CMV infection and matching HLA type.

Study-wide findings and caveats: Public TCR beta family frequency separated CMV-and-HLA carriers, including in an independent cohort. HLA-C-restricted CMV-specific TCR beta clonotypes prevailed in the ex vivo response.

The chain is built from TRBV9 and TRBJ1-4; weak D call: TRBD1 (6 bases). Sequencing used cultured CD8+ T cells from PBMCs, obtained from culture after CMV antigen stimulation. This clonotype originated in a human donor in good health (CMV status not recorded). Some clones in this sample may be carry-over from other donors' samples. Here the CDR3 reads CASSGTDATNEKLFF. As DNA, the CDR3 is TGTGCCAGCAGCGGGACAGATGCAACTAATGAAAAACTGTTTTTT.